The entry that follows covers one T cell receptor beta chain sequence. TCRdb keeps only in-frame clones here, not all; method: immunoSEQ multiplex PCR. The sample has around 140,000 clones, approximately 90% seen once. With 2 bases removed from V and 4 bases from J, the gap between germline ends came to 11 bases. The CDR3 consists of 14 residues. CDR1 SGHTA and CDR2 FQGNSA come from the germline V gene. The data stem from a study of T cell responses to AZD1222 COVID-19 vaccine. This TCR was recovered from an adult in good health. The gene calls are TRBV7-2 and TRBJ2-5; the D gene is possibly TRBD1 (5 bases). The specimen comprised peripheral blood, sampled on day 0 of AZD1222 vaccination. The CDR3 DNA sequence: TGTGCCAGCAGCTTACAGGGTTTGTTAGAGACCCAGTACTTC. The encoded protein is CASSLQGLLETQYF.